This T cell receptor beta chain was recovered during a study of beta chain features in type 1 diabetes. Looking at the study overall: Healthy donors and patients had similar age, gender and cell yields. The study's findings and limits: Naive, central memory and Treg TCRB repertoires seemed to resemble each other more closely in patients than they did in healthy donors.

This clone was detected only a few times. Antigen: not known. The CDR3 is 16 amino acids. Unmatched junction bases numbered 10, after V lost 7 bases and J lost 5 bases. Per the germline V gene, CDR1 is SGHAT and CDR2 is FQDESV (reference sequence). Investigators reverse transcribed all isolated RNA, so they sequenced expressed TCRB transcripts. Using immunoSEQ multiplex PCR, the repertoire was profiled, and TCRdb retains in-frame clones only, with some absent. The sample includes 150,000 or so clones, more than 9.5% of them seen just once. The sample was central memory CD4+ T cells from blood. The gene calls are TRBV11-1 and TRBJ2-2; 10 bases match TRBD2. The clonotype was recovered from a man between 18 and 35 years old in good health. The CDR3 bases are TGTGCCAGCATGGGACTCACGACTAGCGGGACCGGGGAGCTGTTTTTT. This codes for CASMGLTTSGTGELFF.